Listed here are 13 T cell receptor beta chains from one sample, sequenced in a study of T cell responses to AZD1222 COVID-19 vaccine. TCRdb's table, derived via immunoSEQ multiplex PCR, lists solely in-frame clones and lacks some. Of over 100,000 clones detected, approximately 89% appear once; the ten largest clones hold around 4%. The input for sequencing was peripheral blood, taken 28 days after the second AZD1222 dose. Every receptor here comes from an adult who received the AZD1222 COVID-19 vaccine.

The chain is built from TRBV5-5 and TRBJ2-1, with D hard to call. CDR1 SGHKS and CDR2 YYEKEE come from the germline V gene (reference sequence). The CDR3 length is 14 residues. V was clipped by 3 bases and J by 4 bases, with 11 bases between them. CDR3 DNA: TGTGCCAGCAGCTCGACCGGCCTTTACAATGAGCAGTTCTTC. Translated: CASSSTGLYNEQFF.

The genes are TRBV7-2 and TRBJ2-2; 11 nucleotides align to TRBD2. This CDR3 has 18 residues. V lost 2 bases to trimming and J lost 3 bases; unmatched junction nucleotides: 8. Germline V gene lookup returns CDR1 SGHTA and CDR2 FQGNSA. The CDR3 sequence: CASSLPPSGGLYTGELFF. CDR3 bases: TGTGCCAGCAGCTTACCTCCTAGCGGGGGGTTGTACACCGGGGAGCTGTTTTTT.

The rearrangement links TRBV21-1 to TRBJ1-5; TRBD1 is the table's D call, not checked against the DNA. TRBV21-1 is classified as a pseudogene. The CDR3 is 15 residues long. CDR3 region: CASSNLDRDDQPQHF. DNA for the CDR3: TGTGCCAGCAGCAACCTCGACAGGGACGACCAGCCCCAGCATTTT.

The chain has TRBV20-1 and TRBJ2-3; 10 nucleotides align to TRBD2. The CDR3 loop spans 15 amino acids. V shed 3 bases and J 4 bases; nucleotides not matched to a gene: 7. Germline loops: CDR1 DFQATT, CDR2 SNEGSKA (reference sequence). For the CDR3, the DNA is TGCAGTGCTAGTCCCCTAGCGGGGGTGGCAGATACGCAGTATTTT. Its translation is CSASPLAGVADTQYF.

V and J are TRBV23-1 and TRBJ2-7; TRBD2 might be the D (6 bases). TRBV23-1 is an ORF for which the function is uncertain. V lost 4 bases, J lost 6 bases, and 19 bases lay in between. The CDR3 runs 15 residues. The CDR3 here is CASSPKAGLSSEQYF. For the CDR3, the DNA is TGCGCCAGCAGTCCCAAGGCGGGACTCTCTAGCGAGCAGTACTTC.

This sequence joins TRBV11-3 and TRBJ1-1, with 11 nucleotides matching TRBD1. The CDR3 totals 15 residues. V shed 4 bases and J 1 base; nucleotides not matched to a gene: 2. The germline V gene encodes CDR1 SGHNT and CDR2 YENEEA. CDR3 sequence reads: CASSSGQGANTEAFF. CDR3 nucleotide sequence: TGTGCCAGCAGCTCAGGACAGGGGGCGAACACTGAAGCTTTCTTT.

The chain uses TRBV2 and TRBJ1-4; TRBD1 matches 11 bases. This CDR3 has 14 residues. The germline V gene has CDR1 SNHLY and CDR2 FYNNEI. The ends lost 6 bases at V and 6 bases at J; junction bases unmatched: 3. DNA of the CDR3: TGTGCCAGCAGACCGGGACAGGGGGATGAAAAACTGTTTTTT. Its translation is CASRPGQGDEKLFF.

Here the CDR3 DNA reads TGTGCCAGCAGCTCGTCGAGGGGGGGCCAGGTTGGCGATGAGCAGTTCTTC. Translated, it gives CASSSSRGGQVGDEQFF. The rearrangement uses TRBV7-8 and TRBJ2-1; tentative D call: TRBD2 (7 bases). The germline V gene encodes CDR1 SGHVS and CDR2 FQNEAQ. The germline V and J ends were trimmed by 4 bases and 8 bases, with 24 bases remaining between them. This CDR3 comprises 17 residues.

The chain combines TRBV7-3 with TRBJ2-6; possibly TRBD1 for D (6 bases). CDR3 length: 15 residues. Looked up from germline, CDR1 is SGHTA and CDR2 is FQGTGA. With 5 bases removed from V and 2 bases from J, the gap between germline ends came to 10 bases. Here the CDR3 DNA reads TGTGCCAGCAGCCCCGGACAGCCTGGGGCCAACGTCCTGACTTTC. Translated, it gives CASSPGQPGANVLTF.

This clone was recorded only once. The chain is built from TRBV27 and TRBJ2-1; 10 nucleotides match TRBD2. Germline values: CDR1 MNHEY, CDR2 SMNVEV (reference sequence). The CDR3 covers 14 residues. Germline trimming cut 6 bases from V and 6 bases from J; bases unmatched to any gene: 5. This CDR3 is CASSRGLAFNEQFF. DNA for the CDR3: TGTGCCAGCAGCCGGGGACTAGCGTTCAATGAGCAGTTCTTC.

The rearrangement links TRBV6-4 to TRBJ1-1; D gene ambiguous. The germline gives CDR1 MRHNA, CDR2 SNTAGT. V shed 4 bases and J shed 1 base, with 10 bases lying between them. The CDR3 has 14 residues. In nucleotides, the CDR3 is TGTGCCAGCAGTGTAGGAGGAACGAACACTGAAGCTTTCTTT. Protein sequence: CASSVGGTNTEAFF.

J is TRBJ1-4 and V is TRBV15; 8 nucleotides match TRBD1. Germline V CDR1 and CDR2: LNHNV, YYDKDF (reference sequence). The CDR3 extends over 16 amino acids. V trimming: 2 bases; J trimming: 8 bases; junction bases outside the gene matches: 10. The CDR3 region is CATSRSRGREKEKLFF. In DNA, the CDR3 is TGTGCCACCAGCAGATCCAGGGGGCGCGAAAAGGAAAAACTGTTTTTT.

This clone has only a few counts. The chain has TRBV3-1 (or the pseudogene TRBV3-2) and TRBJ1-2; weak D call: TRBD1 (5 bases). CDR1 is LGHDT and CDR2 is YNNKEL in the germline V gene (reference sequence). There are 14 residues in the CDR3. V dropped 6 bases and J dropped 6 bases, with 17 bases sitting between them. The CDR3 bases are TGTGCCAGCAGGAGAGACAGCTGGTTCCATGGCTACACCTTC. Protein: CASRRDSWFHGYTF.